The 13 T cell receptor beta chains presented below share a single source sample, sequenced in a study of shared clonotypes between healthy human individuals. Terminally differentiated effector memory CD45RA+ cells were excluded from the naive CD8 cells, which were CD45RO-negative and positively selected for CCR7. Using immunoSEQ multiplex PCR, the repertoire was profiled, and TCRdb retains in-frame clones only, with some absent. The repertoire holds roughly 2.1 million clones, with roughly 91% as singletons. Sequenced sample: naive CD8+ T cells from PBMCs. These receptors came from a man aged 18-30 years in good health. Some clones in this sample may be carry-over from other donors' samples.

This chain joins TRBV5-4 and TRBJ2-1; 10 bases are a match to TRBD2. Trimming cost V 0 bases and J 8 bases; bases outside gene matches: 5. Germline CDR1 SGHNT, CDR2 YYREEE (reference sequence). CDR3 length: 15 amino acids. The CDR3, as DNA: TGTGCCAGCAGCTTGGCAGCGGGAGGGCTCCATGAGCAGTTCTTC. This translates into CASSLAAGGLHEQFF.

The CDR3 nucleotides are TGTGCCACCCCTAGTCCGGGACACTTCTACGAGCAGTACTTC. Its protein product is CATPSPGHFYEQYF. The chain has TRBV10-3 and TRBJ2-7; possibly TRBD1 for D (6 bases). Germline V gives CDR1 ENHRY, CDR2 SYGVKD. The CDR3 runs to 14 residues. Trimming took 10 bases from V and 3 from J, leaving 19 bases between them.

The V gene is TRBV4-1, the J gene TRBJ1-5; unclear D gene. The germline CDR1 and CDR2 sequences are MGHRA and YSYEKL. V gave up 4 bases and J gave up 7 bases, with 11 bases separating them. The CDR3 extends over 13 amino acids. The CDR3 here is CASSRGLEQPQHF. CDR3 nucleotides: TGCGCCAGCAGCCGAGGCTTAGAGCAGCCCCAGCATTTT.

This clone was seen just once. This chain's CDR3 is CASSIDGYEQYF. CDR3 DNA sequence: TGTGCCAGCAGTATAGACGGCTACGAGCAGTACTTC. V usage is TRBV27 and J usage is TRBJ2-7; no firm D call. V was shortened by 5 bases and J by 3 bases, with 8 bases between the two germline ends. In germline, CDR1 is MNHEY, CDR2 SMNVEV (reference sequence). The CDR3 covers 12 residues.

The chain combines TRBV7-9 with TRBJ1-5, with a possible D match to TRBD1 (5 bases). Trimming pared 5 bases from V and 2 bases from J, leaving 10 bases between. Per the germline V gene, CDR1 is SEHNR and CDR2 is FQNEAQ (reference sequence). This CDR3 contains 14 residues. The CDR3 loop reads CASSEGVGNQPQHF. The CDR3 coding sequence is TGTGCCAGCAGCGAAGGGGTAGGCAATCAGCCCCAGCATTTT.

This chain uses TRBV6-5 with TRBJ1-2; TRBD1 matches 8 bases. The germline gives CDR1 MNHEY, CDR2 SVGAGI. Unmatched junction bases numbered 7, after V lost 6 bases and J lost 4 bases. This CDR3 contains 14 residues. The CDR3 nucleotides read TGTGCCAGCAGCCCCCCTGACAGGGGCTATGGCTACACCTTC. As protein: CASSPPDRGYGYTF.

A remark on this clone: Other DNA sequences from this sample encode an identical CDR3 as well. The chain combines TRBV9 with TRBJ1-1; 11 bases fit TRBD1. Germline lookup yields CDR1 SGDLS and CDR2 YYNGEE. The trim removed 0 bases at V and 5 bases at J, leaving 3 bases unmatched. This CDR3 has 15 residues. CDR3 in amino acids: CASSVAGTGGTEAFF. The CDR3 DNA follows: TGTGCCAGCAGCGTAGCCGGGACAGGGGGGACTGAAGCTTTCTTT.

The V call is TRBV27, the J call TRBJ2-1; D may be TRBD2 (5 bases). CDR3 length: 15 amino acids. Germline values: CDR1 MNHEY, CDR2 SMNVEV (reference sequence). Trimming left V 0 bases short and J 7 bases short, with 13 bases between. CDR3 nucleotides: TGTGCCAGCAGTTTATCGGAGGCTTTCATGAATGAGCAGTTCTTC. This translates into CASSLSEAFMNEQFF.

The J gene is TRBJ2-1, the V gene TRBV5-4; 7 positions agree with TRBD1. The germline V gene has CDR1 SGHNT and CDR2 YYREEE (reference sequence). The CDR3 runs to 17 residues. Trimming took 4 bases from V and 5 from J; bases not matched to a gene: 15. The CDR3 nucleotides are TGTGCCAGCAGCCCCTTCTCGGGGACAGTAATGGACAATGAGCAGTTCTTC. Its translation is CASSPFSGTVMDNEQFF. The full variable domain, its missing parts supplied by reference TRBV5-4 and TRBJ2-1, is ETGVTQSPTHLIKTRGQQVTLRCSSQSGHNTVSWYQQALGQGPQFIFQYYREEENGRGNFPPRFSGLQFPNYSSELNVNALELDDSALYLCASSPFSGTVMDNEQFFGPGTRLTVL.

The V gene is TRBV9, the J gene TRBJ2-1, with 9 bases matching TRBD2. The CDR3 is 18 residues long. The ends lost 0 bases at V and 0 bases at J; junction bases unmatched: 7. The germline gives CDR1 SGDLS, CDR2 YYNGEE. Here the CDR3 DNA reads TGTGCCAGCAGCGTAGCGCCCGCTAGCGGGATCTCCTACAATGAGCAGTTCTTC. This translates into CASSVAPASGISYNEQFF.

J is TRBJ2-2 and V is TRBV7-8; TRBD2 aligns across 8 bases. CDR1 SGHVS and CDR2 FQNEAQ come from the germline V gene. The trim removed 3 bases at V and 5 bases at J, leaving 14 bases unmatched. The CDR3 has 18 residues. The chain's CDR3 is CASSFRTVLAAGTGELFF. The CDR3 DNA reads as TGTGCCAGCAGCTTTCGGACAGTACTAGCGGCGGGGACCGGGGAGCTGTTTTTT.

The V and J genes are TRBV30 and TRBJ2-1, with 8 positions matching TRBD1. V gave up 4 bases and J gave up 7 bases; unmatched junction bases: 18. Germline assignment: CDR1 GTSNPN and CDR2 SVGIG (reference sequence). The CDR3 extends over 17 amino acids. The chain's CDR3 is CAWTPSSGQGVFNEQFF. CDR3 DNA: TGTGCCTGGACCCCCTCATCAGGACAGGGTGTTTTTAATGAGCAGTTCTTC.

The chain carries TRBV4-3 and TRBJ1-3; D ambiguous. Between the trimmed V and J ends, which lost 0 bases and 4 bases, there was a span of 10 bases. There are 15 residues in the CDR3. Looked up from germline, CDR1 is LGHNA and CDR2 is YSLEER. The CDR3 reads CASSQDVGSGNTIYF. The CDR3 DNA reads as TGCGCCAGCAGCCAAGATGTAGGGTCCGGAAACACCATATATTTT.